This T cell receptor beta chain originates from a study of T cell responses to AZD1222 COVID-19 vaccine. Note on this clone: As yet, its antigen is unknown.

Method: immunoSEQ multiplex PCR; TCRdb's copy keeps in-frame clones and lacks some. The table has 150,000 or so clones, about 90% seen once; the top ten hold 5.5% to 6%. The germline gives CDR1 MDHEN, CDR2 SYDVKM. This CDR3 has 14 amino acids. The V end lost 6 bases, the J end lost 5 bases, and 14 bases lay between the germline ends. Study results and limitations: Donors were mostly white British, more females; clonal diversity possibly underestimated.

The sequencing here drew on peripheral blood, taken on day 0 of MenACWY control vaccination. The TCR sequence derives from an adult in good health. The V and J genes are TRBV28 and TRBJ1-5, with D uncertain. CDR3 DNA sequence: TGTGCCAGCAGCTTTGGCCTCAAATATCAGCCCCAGCATTTT. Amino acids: CASSFGLKYQPQHF.